The TCR beta chain under discussion was sequenced for a study of blood T cells in healthy people across ages. Germline-derived CDR1 and CDR2 are DFQATT and SNEGSKA (reference sequence). The CDR3 is made up of 14 amino acids. V was clipped by 3 bases and J by 6 bases; unmatched bases: 10. Combining a sample-barcoded 5' primer with a J-beta primer mix, a second PCR ran for 7 to 11 cycles. A single record per CDR3 protein comes from TCRdb applying MiXCR to the 5' RACE reads. The sample comprises hundreds of thousands of distinct CDR3 sequences, more than 25% of which are singletons, and roughly 17% rests with the top ten. This clonotype was recorded only once. Its target is unknown. Study-wide points: A strong correlation was found between TCR beta diversity and the percentage of naive T cells.

Sequencing was carried out using blood. The gene calls are TRBV20-1 and TRBJ2-7; 8 nucleotides align to TRBD1. This TCR was recovered from a woman of 80 years or more in good health. The chain's CDR3 is CSASGAGGLGEQYF. The CDR3 nucleotides read TGCAGTGCTAGTGGTGCAGGGGGCCTCGGCGAGCAGTACTTC.